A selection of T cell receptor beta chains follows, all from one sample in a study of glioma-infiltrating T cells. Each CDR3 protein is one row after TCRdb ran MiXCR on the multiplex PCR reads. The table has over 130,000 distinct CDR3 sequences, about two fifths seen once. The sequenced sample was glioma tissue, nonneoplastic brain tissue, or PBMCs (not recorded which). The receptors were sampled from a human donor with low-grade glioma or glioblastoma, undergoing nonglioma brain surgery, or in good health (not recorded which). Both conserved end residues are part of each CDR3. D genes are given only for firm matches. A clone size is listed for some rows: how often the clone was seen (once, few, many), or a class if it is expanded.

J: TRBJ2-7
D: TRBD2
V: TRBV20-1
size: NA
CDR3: CSALIAGSSYEQYF
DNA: TGCAGTGCCTTGATAGCGGGGAGCTCCTACGAGCAGTACTTC

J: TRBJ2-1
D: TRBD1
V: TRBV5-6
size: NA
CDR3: CASRDRINEQFF
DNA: TGTGCCAGCCGGGACAGGATTAATGAGCAGTTCTTC

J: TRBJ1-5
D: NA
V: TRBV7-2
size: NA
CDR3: CASSLSGSSNQPQHF
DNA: TGTGCCAGCAGCCTCTCAGGGTCTAGCAATCAGCCCCAGCATTTT

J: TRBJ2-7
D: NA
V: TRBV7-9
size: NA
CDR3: CASSQGGGSYEQYF
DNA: TGTGCCAGCAGCCAAGGGGGAGGAAGCTACGAGCAGTACTTC

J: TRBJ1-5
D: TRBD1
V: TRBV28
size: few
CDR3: CASRSDRSINQPQHF
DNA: TGTGCCAGCAGGTCGGACAGGTCCATAAATCAGCCCCAGCATTTT

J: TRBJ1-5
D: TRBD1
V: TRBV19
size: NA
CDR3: CATPGQGNSNQPQHF
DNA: TGTGCCACCCCGGGACAGGGGAATAGCAATCAGCCCCAGCATTTT

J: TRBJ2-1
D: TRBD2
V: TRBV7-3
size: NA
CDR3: CASSPAGLAGRDEQFF
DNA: TGTGCCAGCAGCCCCGCGGGACTAGCGGGGAGGGATGAGCAGTTCTTC

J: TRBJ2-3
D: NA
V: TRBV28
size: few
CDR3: CASSFLWDTQYF
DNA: TGTGCCAGCAGTTTTCTATGGGATACGCAGTATTTT

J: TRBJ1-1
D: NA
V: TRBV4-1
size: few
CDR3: CASSQDLMNTEAFF
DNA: TGCGCCAGCAGCCAAGATCTCATGAACACTGAAGCTTTCTTT

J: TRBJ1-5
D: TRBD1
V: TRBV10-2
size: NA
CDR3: CASSGTGGQPQHF
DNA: TGCGCCAGTTCTGGGACAGGGGGCCAGCCCCAGCATTTT

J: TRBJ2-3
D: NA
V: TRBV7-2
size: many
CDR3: CASSLNRDTQYF
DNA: TGTGCCAGCAGCTTAAACAGAGATACGCAGTATTTT

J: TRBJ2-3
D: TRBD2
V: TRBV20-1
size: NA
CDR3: CSAKLAGSPDTQYF
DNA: TGCAGTGCTAAGTTAGCGGGTAGCCCAGATACGCAGTATTTT

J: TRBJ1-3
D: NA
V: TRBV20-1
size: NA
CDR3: CSARTPSSGNTIYF
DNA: TGCAGTGCTCGAACACCTAGCTCTGGAAACACCATATATTTT

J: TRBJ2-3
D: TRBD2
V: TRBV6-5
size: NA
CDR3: CASSESPSGRYTQYF
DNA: TGCGCCAGCAGTGAGTCCCCTAGCGGGAGATATACGCAGTATTTT

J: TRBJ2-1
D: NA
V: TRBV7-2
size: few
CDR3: CASSLGADRRMWF
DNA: TGTGCCAGCAGCTTAGGGGCAGACAGACGTATGTGGTTC

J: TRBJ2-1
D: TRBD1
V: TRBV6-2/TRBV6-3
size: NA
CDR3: CASRDSGDNEQFF
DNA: TGTGCCAGCCGGGACAGTGGGGACAATGAGCAGTTCTTC

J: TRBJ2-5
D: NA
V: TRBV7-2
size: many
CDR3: CASSLVWGQETQYF
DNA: TGTGCCAGCAGCTTAGTATGGGGGCAGGAGACCCAGTACTTC

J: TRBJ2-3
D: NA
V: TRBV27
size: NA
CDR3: CASSLGGWAGQQYF
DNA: TGTGCCAGCAGTTTAGGTGGCTGGGCAGGACAACAGTATTTT

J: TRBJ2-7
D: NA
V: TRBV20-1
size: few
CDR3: CSARDLQRATYEQYF
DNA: TGCAGTGCTAGAGATCTCCAGCGGGCGACCTACGAGCAGTACTTC

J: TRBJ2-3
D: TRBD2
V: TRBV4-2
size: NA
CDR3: CASSGSSGEDTQYF
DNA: TGTGCCAGCAGCGGGAGTAGCGGGGAAGATACGCAGTATTTT

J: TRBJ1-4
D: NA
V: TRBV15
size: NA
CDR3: CATSREPAWEKLFF
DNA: TGTGCCACCAGCAGAGAGCCCGCCTGGGAAAAACTGTTTTTT

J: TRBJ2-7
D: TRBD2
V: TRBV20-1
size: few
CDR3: CGGTSGYEQYF
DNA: TGCGGGGGGACTAGCGGCTACGAGCAGTACTTC

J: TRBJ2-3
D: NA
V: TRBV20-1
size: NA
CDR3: CSAGGATADTQYF
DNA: TGCAGTGCTGGGGGGGCTACTGCAGATACGCAGTATTTT

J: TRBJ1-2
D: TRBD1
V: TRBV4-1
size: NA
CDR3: CASSQEEAGGRDGYTF
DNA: TGCGCCAGCAGCCAAGAAGAGGCAGGGGGCCGGGATGGCTACACCTTC

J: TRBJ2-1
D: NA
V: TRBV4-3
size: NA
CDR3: CASSQDLPGEYNEQFF
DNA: TGCGCCAGCAGCCAAGATTTGCCAGGGGAATACAATGAGCAGTTCTTC

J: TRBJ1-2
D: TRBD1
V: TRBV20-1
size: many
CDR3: CSASSIGTGNYGYTF
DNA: TGCAGTGCTAGTTCCATTGGGACAGGGAACTATGGCTACACCTTC

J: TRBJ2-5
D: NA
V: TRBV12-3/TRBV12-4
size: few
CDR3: CASSRSQETQYF
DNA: TGTGCCAGCAGCCGGTCCCAAGAGACCCAGTACTTC

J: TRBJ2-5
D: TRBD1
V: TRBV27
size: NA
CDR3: CASSSLRDRQETQYF
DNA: TGTGCCAGCAGTTCCCTCAGGGACAGGCAAGAGACCCAGTACTTC

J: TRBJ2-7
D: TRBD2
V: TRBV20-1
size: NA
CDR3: CSARDPPSGRAYEQYF
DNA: TGCAGTGCTAGAGATCCCCCCAGCGGGAGGGCCTACGAGCAGTACTTC

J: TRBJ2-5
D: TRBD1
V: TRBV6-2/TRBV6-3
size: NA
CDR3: CASSYPGQGGKTQYF
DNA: TGTGCCAGCAGTTACCCAGGACAGGGTGGAAAGACCCAGTACTTC

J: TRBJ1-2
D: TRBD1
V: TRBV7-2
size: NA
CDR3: CASSGQGYGYTF
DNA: TGTGCCAGCAGCGGACAGGGGTATGGCTACACCTTC

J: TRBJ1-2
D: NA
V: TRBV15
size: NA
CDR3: CATSRERGPNYGYTF
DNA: TGTGCCACCAGCAGAGAAAGAGGCCCGAACTATGGCTACACCTTC

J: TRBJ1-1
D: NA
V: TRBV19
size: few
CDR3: CASSMWDLGMNTEAFF
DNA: TGTGCCAGTAGTATGTGGGACTTGGGGATGAACACTGAAGCTTTCTTT

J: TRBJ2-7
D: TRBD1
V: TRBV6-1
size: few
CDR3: CASSATGDYEQYF
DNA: TGTGCCAGCAGTGCGACAGGGGACTACGAGCAGTACTTC

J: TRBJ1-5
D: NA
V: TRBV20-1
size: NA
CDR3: CSARSGKGGNQPQHF
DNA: TGCAGTGCTAGGTCCGGGAAGGGAGGCAATCAGCCCCAGCATTTT

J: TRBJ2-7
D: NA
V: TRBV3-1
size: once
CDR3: CASSQVVHEQYF
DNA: TGTGCCAGCAGCCAAGTAGTCCACGAGCAGTACTTC

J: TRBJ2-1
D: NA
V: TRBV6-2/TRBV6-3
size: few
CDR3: CASSDLGRTGRDEQFF
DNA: TGTGCCAGCAGTGATCTGGGGAGGACAGGGAGGGATGAGCAGTTCTTC

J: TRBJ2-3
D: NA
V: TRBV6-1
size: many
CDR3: CASSLLDSTDTQYF
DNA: TGTGCCAGCAGCCTACTGGACAGCACAGATACGCAGTATTTT

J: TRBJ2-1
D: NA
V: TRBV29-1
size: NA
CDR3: CSVESLQSYNEQFF
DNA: TGCAGCGTTGAATCTCTTCAATCCTACAATGAGCAGTTCTTC

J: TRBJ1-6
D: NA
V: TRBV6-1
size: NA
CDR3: CASSGRFNSPLHF
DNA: TGTGCCAGCAGTGGACGGTTCAATTCACCCCTCCACTTT

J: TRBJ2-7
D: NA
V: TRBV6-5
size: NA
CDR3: CASSYRAGEQYF
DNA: TGTGCCAGCAGTTACCGAGCAGGCGAGCAGTACTTC

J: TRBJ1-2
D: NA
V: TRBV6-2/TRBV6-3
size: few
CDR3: CASSYSRDGYTF
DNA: TGTGCCAGCAGTTACTCGAGGGATGGCTACACCTTC

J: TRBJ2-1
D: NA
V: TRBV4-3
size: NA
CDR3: CASSQDMSTDTQFF
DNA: TGCGCCAGCAGCCAAGATATGAGCACAGATACGCAGTTCTTC

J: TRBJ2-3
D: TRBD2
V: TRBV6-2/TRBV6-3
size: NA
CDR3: CASSELTSGLDTQYF
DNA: TGTGCCAGCAGTGAACTGACTAGCGGGCTAGATACGCAGTATTTT

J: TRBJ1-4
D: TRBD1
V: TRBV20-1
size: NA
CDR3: CSARQGRVEKLFF
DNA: TGCAGTGCTCGACAGGGACGGGTTGAAAAACTGTTTTTT

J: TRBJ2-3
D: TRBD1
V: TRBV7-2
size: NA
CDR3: CASSPGRDSSTDTKYF
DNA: TGTGCCAGCAGCCCAGGCCGGGACAGTAGCACAGATACGAAGTATTTT

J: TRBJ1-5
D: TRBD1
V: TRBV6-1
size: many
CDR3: CASRMDRGKPQHF
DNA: TGTGCCAGCAGAATGGACAGGGGAAAGCCCCAGCATTTT

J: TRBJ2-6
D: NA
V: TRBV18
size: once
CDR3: CASSPPGGLGANVLTF
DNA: TGTGCCAGCTCACCACCAGGGGGATTAGGGGCCAACGTCCTGACTTTC

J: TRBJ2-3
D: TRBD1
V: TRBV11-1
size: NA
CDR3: CASSFIRGRTDTQYF
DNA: TGTGCCAGCAGCTTTATAAGGGGGCGCACAGATACGCAGTATTTT

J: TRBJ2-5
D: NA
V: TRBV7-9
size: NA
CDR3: CASTPKGTQYF
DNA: TGTGCCAGCACCCCTAAGGGGACCCAGTACTTC

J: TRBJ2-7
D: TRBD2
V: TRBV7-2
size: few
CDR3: CASSLAATSGSPYEQYF
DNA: TGTGCCAGCAGCCTAGCCGCGACTAGCGGGAGCCCCTACGAGCAGTACTTC